These 21 T cell receptor beta chains came from one sample sequenced in a study of CD8 T cells in Susac syndrome. Random-hexamer reverse transcription was applied to about 0.5 to 1 ug RNA. TCRdb reprocessed the immunoSEQ multiplex PCR reads with MiXCR, giving one entry per CDR3 protein. The table lists 210,000 or so distinct CDR3 sequences, approximately 94% of them singletons, with under 0.2% in the top ten. Material: CD4+ T cells from PBMCs. The receptors were sampled from a human donor with Susac syndrome.

This rearrangement joins TRBV28 to TRBJ1-6; the D is unclear. Trimming pared 7 bases from V and 6 bases from J, leaving 16 bases between. The CDR3 loop spans 15 amino acids. In germline, CDR1 is MDHEN, CDR2 SYDVKM. The CDR3 DNA is TGTGCCAGCAAGGGAATGGGCCTCTCTAATTCACCCCTCCACTTT. As protein: CASKGMGLSNSPLHF. The variable domain in full, completed from reference TRBV28 and TRBJ1-6, reads DVKVTQSSRYLVKRTGEKVFLECVQDMDHENMFWYRQDPGLGLRLIYFSYDVKMKEKGDIPEGYSVSREKKERFSLILESASTNQTSMYLCASKGMGLSNSPLHFGNGTRLTVT.

This chain connects TRBV6-1 to TRBJ2-7, with 8 positions matching TRBD1. Germline CDR1 is MNHNS and CDR2 is SASEGT. There are 16 residues in the CDR3. With 6 bases clipped from V and 2 bases from J, the junction kept 12 bases outside the gene matches. CDR3 DNA: TGTGCCAGCAGACCCGGACAGGGATTCATAGCCTACGAGCAGTACTTC. This gives the protein CASRPGQGFIAYEQYF.

This sequence joins TRBV27 and TRBJ2-3, with 10 bases matching TRBD1. V shed 5 bases, J shed 2 bases, and the junction held 4 bases outside the gene matches. Germline V CDR1 and CDR2: MNHEY, SMNVEV (reference sequence). The CDR3 sequence is 15 residues long. The CDR3, as DNA: TGTGCCAGCAGTCAGACAGGGGGCCCCACAGATACGCAGTATTTT. Translating gives CASSQTGGPTDTQYF.

This clonotype was seen just once. The chain employs TRBV20-1 and TRBJ2-5, with D unclear. V shed 2 bases and J shed 1 base, with 14 bases lying between them. CDR1 and CDR2 from the germline V gene are DFQATT and SNEGSKA (reference sequence). The CDR3 loop spans 15 amino acids. The CDR3: CSARRALGLQETQYF. The CDR3 region has the DNA TGCAGTGCTAGACGGGCATTGGGTCTCCAAGAGACCCAGTACTTC.

The gene calls are TRBV10-3 and TRBJ2-1; D is unclear. The V end was cut by 8 bases, the J end by 10 bases, with 12 bases between. This CDR3 is 11 amino acids long. CDR1 and CDR2 from the germline V gene are ENHRY and SYGVKD. The CDR3 nucleotides read TGTGCCATCGGGCAGAGCCTAGAGCAGTTCTTC. It specifies CAIGQSLEQFF.

This clonotype was recorded a few times. The rearrangement links TRBV6-1 to TRBJ2-1; TRBD2 is a possible D gene (6 bases). The CDR3 has 12 residues. With 6 bases removed from V and 3 bases from J, the gap between germline ends came to 6 bases. CDR1 and CDR2 (germline): MNHNS, SASEGT. The CDR3 region is CASRTSYNEQFF. Written as DNA, the CDR3 is TGTGCCAGCAGGACTAGCTACAATGAGCAGTTCTTC.

This chain links TRBV7-3 with TRBJ2-1, with 8 bases that match TRBD1. CDR1 and CDR2 from the germline V gene are SGHTA and FQGTGA. The CDR3 is 16 amino acids. Trimming at V came to 5 bases and at J to 4 bases, leaving 10 bases not matched to a gene. The CDR3 bases are TGTGCCAGCAGCGTGATCAGGGGGCCCTGGTACAATGAGCAGTTCTTC. Translation gives CASSVIRGPWYNEQFF.

J is TRBJ1-1 and V is TRBV19; 7 bases line up with TRBD1. This CDR3 has 13 residues. The V segment lost 5 bases and the J segment 5 bases; nucleotides outside the gene matches: 5. Germline V gene data show CDR1 as LNHDA and CDR2 as SQIVND (reference sequence). In nucleotides, the CDR3 is TGTGCCAGTAGTTTAGTGGACAGGACTGAAGCTTTCTTT. This encodes CASSLVDRTEAFF.

CDR3 amino acids: CAWSGRGTGSTEAFF. For the CDR3, the DNA is TGTGCCTGGAGTGGGAGAGGCACAGGGTCCACTGAAGCTTTCTTT. This chain connects TRBV30 to TRBJ1-1; TRBD1 is a possible D gene (6 bases). V was trimmed by 1 base and J by 4 bases, leaving 16 bases between them. The germline V gene encodes CDR1 GTSNPN and CDR2 SVGIG (reference sequence). This CDR3 has 15 residues. The variable domain in full, completed from reference TRBV30 and TRBJ1-1, reads SQTIHQWPATLVQPVGSPLSLECTVEGTSNPNLYWYRQAAGRGLQLLFYSVGIGQISSEVPQNLSASRPQDRQFILSSKKLLLSDSGFYLCAWSGRGTGSTEAFFGQGTRLTVV.

This chain uses TRBV6-2 or TRBV6-3 with TRBJ1-2; 9 bases are shared with TRBD1. Trimming cost V 9 bases and J 5 bases; bases outside gene matches: 4. This CDR3 spans 12 amino acids. Germline V gene sequence: CDR1 MNHEY, CDR2 SVGEGT. The CDR3 loop reads CARGQGRYGYTF. The CDR3 bases are TGTGCCAGAGGACAGGGGAGGTATGGCTACACCTTC.

The CDR3 DNA reads as TGTGCTAGTGGCGTCACTGGCTACGAGCAGTACTTC. Residues: CASGVTGYEQYF. This chain uses TRBV12-5 with TRBJ2-7, with D hard to call. V lost 6 bases, J lost 3 bases, and 9 bases lay in between. The CDR3 consists of 12 residues. Germline values: CDR1 LGHNT, CDR2 FRNRAP. Supplemented by reference TRBV12-5 and TRBJ2-7, the full variable domain reads DARVTQTPRHKVTEMGQEVTMRCQPILGHNTVFWYRQTMMQGLELLAYFRNRAPLDDSGMPKDRFSAEMPDATLATLKIQPSEPRDSAVYFCASGVTGYEQYFGPGTRLTVT.

The chain couples TRBV28 to TRBJ2-7; 12 positions agree with TRBD1. The CDR3 is 19 amino acids. The ends lost 4 bases at V and 4 bases at J; junction bases unmatched: 17. The germline V gene encodes CDR1 MDHEN and CDR2 SYDVKM. CDR3 in amino acids: CASSSPLGRDRGHRYEQYF. The CDR3 DNA sequence: TGTGCCAGCAGTTCGCCTTTGGGCCGGGACAGGGGGCATCGGTACGAGCAGTACTTC. Drawing the rest from reference TRBV28 and TRBJ2-7, the complete variable domain is DVKVTQSSRYLVKRTGEKVFLECVQDMDHENMFWYRQDPGLGLRLIYFSYDVKMKEKGDIPEGYSVSREKKERFSLILESASTNQTSMYLCASSSPLGRDRGHRYEQYFGPGTRLTVT.

The chain employs TRBV9 and TRBJ1-1; no clear D gene. Trimming removed 0 bases at V and 5 bases at J, with 8 bases between. Germline V gene data show CDR1 as SGDLS and CDR2 as YYNGEE. The CDR3 contains 13 residues. The CDR3 loop reads CASSVGPETEAFF. CDR3 in DNA: TGTGCCAGCAGCGTAGGGCCGGAGACTGAAGCTTTCTTT. The full variable domain, completed using reference TRBV9 and TRBJ1-1, is DSGVTQTPKHLITATGQRVTLRCSPRSGDLSVYWYQQSLDQGLQFLIQYYNGEERAKGNILERFSAQQFPDLHSELNLSSLELGDSALYFCASSVGPETEAFFGQGTRLTVV.

The rearrangement joins TRBV20-1 to TRBJ2-7; D remains ambiguous. V lost 4 bases to trimming and J lost 4 bases, with 5 bases between them. Germline-derived CDR1 and CDR2 are DFQATT and SNEGSKA (reference sequence). The CDR3 has 10 amino acids. In nucleotides, the CDR3 is TGCAGTGCTAAAGAGTACGAGCAGTACTTC. It yields the protein CSAKEYEQYF.

Turning to this clonotype: One end of the junction does not line up with germline, which may come from a read error. The chain's CDR3 is CASRLAETNTGELFF. The CDR3 nucleotides read TGTGCCAGCAGATTAGCGGAGACGAACACCGGGGAGCTGTTTTTT. The chain employs TRBV12-3 or TRBV12-4 and TRBJ2-2; a weak D match, TRBD2 (6 bases). The length of the CDR3 is 15 residues.

J is TRBJ1-2 and V is TRBV15; weak D call: TRBD1 (5 bases). Germline lookup yields CDR1 LNHNV and CDR2 YYDKDF (reference sequence). This CDR3 comprises 14 residues. V was pared by 0 bases and J by 7 bases, with 12 bases between. The CDR3 loop is CATSREAGRGGYTF. Written as DNA, the CDR3 is TGTGCCACCAGCAGAGAAGCAGGGAGGGGTGGCTACACCTTC. Complete variable domain (other parts from reference TRBV15 and TRBJ1-2): DAMVIQNPRYQVTQFGKPVTLSCSQTLNHNVMYWYQQKSSQAPKLLFHYYDKDFNNEADTPDNFQSRRPNTSFCFLDIRSPGLGDTAMYLCATSREAGRGGYTFGSGTRLTVV.

The chain couples TRBV7-2 to TRBJ2-3, with 8 bases that match TRBD1. Trimming removed 1 base from V and 4 bases from J; junction bases left unmatched: 4. Germline-derived CDR1 and CDR2 are SGHTA and FQGNSA. The CDR3 loop spans 15 amino acids. CDR3 amino acids: CASSLGAGGADTQYF. CDR3 in DNA: TGTGCCAGCAGCTTAGGGGCAGGGGGCGCAGATACGCAGTATTTT. The whole variable domain, remainder taken from reference TRBV7-2 and TRBJ2-3, is GAGVSQSPSNKVTEKGKDVELRCDPISGHTALYWYRQSLGQGLEFLIYFQGNSAPDKSGLPSDRFSAERTGGSVSTLTIQRTQQEDSAVYLCASSLGAGGADTQYFGPGTRLTVL.

This clonotype was recorded once. The chain employs TRBV6-6 and TRBJ1-2; D perhaps matches TRBD1 (6 bases). Germline loops: CDR1 MNHNY, CDR2 SVGAGI (reference sequence). Trimming pared 5 bases from V and 4 bases from J, leaving 14 bases between. The CDR3 has 14 amino acids. This chain's CDR3 is CASSQLQGLYGYTF. The CDR3, as DNA: TGTGCCAGCAGTCAGTTACAGGGTCTCTATGGCTACACCTTC.

V is TRBV6-2 or TRBV6-3 and J is TRBJ2-5; perhaps TRBD2 as D (7 bases). CDR1 is MNHEY, CDR2 SVGEGT, per germline. Between the trimmed V and J ends, which lost 2 bases and 5 bases, there was a span of 18 bases. The CDR3 runs to 16 residues. The CDR3 loop is CASSYPPGGGGETQYF. The DNA of the CDR3 is TGTGCCAGCAGTTACCCCCCCGGCGGGGGCGGGGAGACCCAGTACTTC.

The chain combines TRBV30 with TRBJ1-2, with unresolved D. The germline V gene has CDR1 GTSNPN and CDR2 SVGIG (reference sequence). The CDR3 consists of 12 residues. V was clipped by 3 bases and J by 6 bases, with 11 bases between them. The CDR3 is CAWRWIGNGYTF. CDR3 coding DNA: TGTGCCTGGAGGTGGATAGGCAATGGCTACACCTTC.

This chain joins TRBV4-3 and TRBJ2-2; D unresolved. CDR3 length: 15 amino acids. The V gene lost 3 bases and the J gene lost 1 base, with 9 bases spanning the gap. CDR1 LGHNA and CDR2 YSLEER come from the germline V gene. The CDR3 region has the DNA TGCGCCAGCAGCCAGGCCAGCTTGAACACCGGGGAGCTGTTTTTT. Protein sequence: CASSQASLNTGELFF.